The 31 T cell receptor beta chains below come from one sample, sequenced in a study of a mutant IDH1 vaccine in newly diagnosed glioma. Time point given: baseline, week 1 (first vaccination visit). Treatment given: pre-vaccination baseline after standard-of-care therapy. Profiling relied on immunoSEQ multiplex PCR, and the TCRdb table lists in-frame clones only, not all of them. The sample includes 85,000 to 100,000 clones, around four fifths seen only once; the top ten take 7.4%. Sequencing used PBMCs, obtained from a glioma patient treated with radiotherapy, temozolomide or both. These receptors all come from a woman in her 50s with glioma.

V usage is TRBV18 and J usage is TRBJ1-1; 9 bases align to TRBD1. The J segment lost 4 bases and the V segment lost 3 bases, leaving 3 bases of the junction unmatched. The CDR3 extends over 14 amino acids. CDR1 is KGHSH, CDR2 LQKENI, per germline. CDR3 bases: TGTGCCAGCTCACCCCTGACAGGGGGCACTGAAGCTTTCTTT. Its translation: CASSPLTGGTEAFF.

The chain recombines TRBV11-2 with TRBJ1-1; no firm D call. Germline V gene data show CDR1 as SGHAT and CDR2 as FQNNGV. This CDR3 has 13 amino acids. The ends were cut back, 5 bases at V and 4 bases at J, with 11 bases in the middle. The CDR3 loop reads CASSLESGTEAFF. In DNA form, the CDR3 reads TGTGCCAGCAGCCTCGAGAGCGGCACTGAAGCTTTCTTT.

Concerning this clone: The junction departs from the called germline gene at one end, perhaps through a read error. The chain joins TRBV30 to TRBJ2-7, with a tentative D call TRBD1 (6 bases). CDR1 GTSNPN and CDR2 SVGIG come from the germline V gene (reference sequence). There are 12 residues in the CDR3. The CDR3 bases are TGTGCCTGGAGTGTAGGGGACACCCCCTCGCGCTTC. It encodes CAWSVGDTPSRF.

The J gene is TRBJ2-1, the V gene TRBV5-1, with 8 bases that match TRBD2. Losses at the gene ends were 8 bases for V and 0 bases for J; bases not matched to a gene: 7. This CDR3 region has 15 residues. In germline, CDR1 is SGHRS, CDR2 YFSETQ. The CDR3 coding sequence is TGCGCCAGTAGGCCTACTAGCGGCTCCTACAATGAGCAGTTCTTC. Residues: CASRPTSGSYNEQFF.

This chain connects TRBV30 to TRBJ1-3; D unclear. Germline CDR1 GTSNPN, CDR2 SVGIG (reference sequence). The germline V and J ends were trimmed by 4 bases and 0 bases, with 7 bases remaining between them. The CDR3 has 13 amino acids. The CDR3 DNA is TGTGCCTGGACTGCGAGCTCTGGAAACACCATATATTTT. It is translated as CAWTASSGNTIYF.

The chain is built from TRBV28 and TRBJ1-2; perhaps TRBD1 as D (5 bases). The V end was cut by 0 bases, the J end by 4 bases, with 6 bases between. The CDR3 covers 13 residues. The germline V gene has CDR1 MDHEN and CDR2 SYDVKM. In nucleotides, the CDR3 is TGTGCCAGCAGTTTATGGACAGCCTATGGCTACACCTTC. Translated: CASSLWTAYGYTF.

This clone came up a few times. The gene calls are TRBV4-3 and TRBJ1-4, with TRBD1 matching 8 bases. The ends lost 0 bases at V and 6 bases at J; junction bases unmatched: 3. CDR1 is LGHNA and CDR2 is YSLEER in the germline V gene. The length of the CDR3 is 15 residues. The chain's CDR3 is CASSQEDRVDEKLFF. CDR3 bases: TGCGCCAGCAGCCAAGAGGACAGGGTAGATGAAAAACTGTTTTTT.

The chain links TRBV5-6 to TRBJ1-5; the match to TRBD1 covers 10 bases. This CDR3 comprises 16 residues. V shed 2 bases and J 5 bases; nucleotides not matched to a gene: 7. CDR1 and CDR2 (germline): SGHDT, YYEEEE. The CDR3 bases are TGTGCCAGCAGCTTTCAATCGACAGGGGGCCATCAGCCCCAGCATTTT. This encodes CASSFQSTGGHQPQHF.

The J gene is TRBJ1-1, the V gene TRBV27; perhaps TRBD1 as D (5 bases). Germline V gene lookup returns CDR1 MNHEY and CDR2 SMNVEV (reference sequence). The V and J ends lost 6 bases and 6 bases respectively, with 14 bases between them. This CDR3 has 13 residues. The CDR3 DNA is TGTGCCAGCAGATGGGGCGGATCCCCTGAAGCTTTCTTT. It specifies CASRWGGSPEAFF.

The sample holds a few counts of this clone. The V and J genes are TRBV5-1 and TRBJ1-1; possible D gene TRBD1, 6 bases. Deletions cut 0 bases from V and 5 bases from J, with 11 bases between. The CDR3 consists of 14 residues. Looked up from germline, CDR1 is SGHRS and CDR2 is YFSETQ. The DNA of the CDR3 is TGCGCCAGCAGCTTGGCCGACAGGTATACTGAAGCTTTCTTT. Amino acid sequence: CASSLADRYTEAFF. The full variable domain, rest sourced from reference TRBV5-1 and TRBJ1-1, is KAGVTQTPRYLIKTRGQQVTLSCSPISGHRSVSWYQQTPGQGLQFLFEYFSETQRNKGNFPGRFSGRQFSNSRSEMNVSTLELGDSALYLCASSLADRYTEAFFGQGTRLTVV.

The chain recombines TRBV4-1 with TRBJ2-2; the D is unclear. The germline gives CDR1 MGHRA, CDR2 YSYEKL. The CDR3 totals 14 residues. The V end was cut by 0 bases, the J end by 5 bases, with 7 bases between. CDR3 protein: CASSQEVQTGELFF. The CDR3 DNA follows: TGCGCCAGCAGCCAAGAGGTGCAGACCGGGGAGCTGTTTTTT.

V gene TRBV6-5 combines with J gene TRBJ2-7; 9 nucleotides agree with TRBD1. V trimming: 6 bases; J trimming: 9 bases; junction bases outside the gene matches: 12. The CDR3 has 14 amino acids. Per germline, CDR1 MNHEY and CDR2 SVGAGI. The CDR3: CASSKGTGLTAQYF. As DNA, the CDR3 is TGTGCCAGCAGCAAAGGGACAGGGCTTACGGCGCAGTACTTC.

This rearrangement joins TRBV6-1 to TRBJ2-7, with no clear D. CDR3 size: 18 residues. V was clipped by 0 bases and J by 1 base, with 19 bases between them. The germline CDR1 and CDR2 sequences are MNHNS and SASEGT. CDR3 DNA sequence: TGTGCCAGCAGTGAAGCCCTCCTAATGCTCGCGGATTCCTACGAGCAGTACTTC. It codes for CASSEALLMLADSYEQYF.

V is TRBV7-9 and J is TRBJ2-2; D perhaps matches TRBD2 (6 bases). V lost 6 bases and J lost 5, with 13 bases in between. Germline lookup yields CDR1 SEHNR and CDR2 FQNEAQ (reference sequence). The CDR3 spans 14 residues. The CDR3 DNA sequence: TGTGCCAGCAGTACGGGACTTTCAACCGGGGAGCTGTTTTTT. It yields the protein CASSTGLSTGELFF.

This clone was counted once. The V gene is TRBV10-1, the J gene TRBJ2-7, with a tentative D call TRBD2 (6 bases). The germline V gene encodes CDR1 WNHNN and CDR2 SYGVQD (reference sequence). V was trimmed by 3 bases and J by 10 bases, leaving 13 bases between them. This CDR3 has 12 residues. As DNA, the CDR3 is TGCGCCAGCAGTGATTATCCGGACTACCAGTACTTC. Its protein is CASSDYPDYQYF.

The chain carries TRBV4-1 and TRBJ1-5; D might be TRBD1 (6 bases). The CDR3 has 14 residues. Germline V lookup: CDR1 MGHRA, CDR2 YSYEKL. Trimming took off 4 bases at V and 7 bases at J, with 14 bases between the two ends. The CDR3 nucleotides are TGCGCCAGCAGCCCCCCGGGGGCTGCGCAGCCCCAGCATTTT. It encodes CASSPPGAAQPQHF.

The gene calls are TRBV19 and TRBJ1-1; 7 bases fit TRBD1. V lost 2 bases, J lost 0 bases, and 6 bases stayed unmatched. Germline lookup yields CDR1 LNHDA and CDR2 SQIVND (reference sequence). There are 16 residues in the CDR3. The CDR3 here is CASSIYPGGLNTEAFF. CDR3 nucleotides: TGTGCCAGTAGTATATACCCAGGGGGGTTGAACACTGAAGCTTTCTTT.

The rearrangement links TRBV6-6 to TRBJ1-1; 9 nucleotides match TRBD1. The germline gives CDR1 MNHNY, CDR2 SVGAGI (reference sequence). Trimming cost V 7 bases and J 2 bases; bases outside gene matches: 8. The length of the CDR3 is 15 residues. The CDR3 spells CASTDGTGPNTEAFF. Written as DNA, the CDR3 is TGTGCCAGCACCGACGGGACAGGGCCAAACACTGAAGCTTTCTTT.

This chain joins TRBV25-1 and TRBJ2-3, with D maybe TRBD2 (6 bases). Germline lookup yields CDR1 MGHDK and CDR2 SYGVNS. The CDR3 totals 15 residues. V lost 3 bases and J lost 2, with 12 bases in between. CDR3 loop: CASSDLWGVTDTQYF. The CDR3, as DNA: TGTGCCAGCAGTGACTTATGGGGGGTCACAGATACGCAGTATTTT.

This clone was seen a single time. The chain combines TRBV19 with TRBJ2-7; D remains ambiguous. This CDR3 has 12 amino acids. Germline CDR1 is LNHDA and CDR2 is SQIVND (reference sequence). Trimming stripped 5 bases from V and 3 bases from J, with 8 bases between. The CDR3 DNA reads TGTGCCAGTAGTCTAAACAACTACGAGCAGTACTTC. Translated: CASSLNNYEQYF.

The V call is TRBV7-9, the J call TRBJ1-4; D uncertain. The CDR3 contains 16 residues. The V end was cut by 4 bases, the J end by 4 bases, with 16 bases between. Germline V CDR1 and CDR2: SEHNR, FQNEAQ (reference sequence). The chain's CDR3 is CASSSSDLIFNEKLFF. The CDR3 coding sequence is TGTGCCAGCAGCTCCAGCGACTTGATATTTAATGAAAAACTGTTTTTT.

This rearrangement joins TRBV10-1 to TRBJ2-1; no clear D gene. V lost 6 bases, J lost 6 bases, and 21 bases lay in between. This CDR3 spans 16 amino acids. Germline V gene data show CDR1 as WNHNN and CDR2 as SYGVQD (reference sequence). The CDR3 coding sequence is TGCGCCAGCAGGGACCCCGGGTCTTTAAGCCTCAATGAGCAGTTCTTC. This translates into CASRDPGSLSLNEQFF.

Here the CDR3 reads CASSTGQGGTGELFF. In DNA form, the CDR3 reads TGTGCCAGCAGCACGGGACAGGGAGGGACCGGGGAGCTGTTTTTT. The V gene is TRBV7-9, the J gene TRBJ2-2; 9 bases align to TRBD1. The CDR3 covers 15 residues. Germline CDR1 is SEHNR and CDR2 is FQNEAQ (reference sequence). The trim removed 5 bases at V and 5 bases at J, leaving 6 bases unmatched. Looking up the rest from reference TRBV7-9 and TRBJ2-2 gives the full variable domain: DTGVSQNPRHKITKRGQNVTFRCDPISEHNRLYWYRQTLGQGPEFLTYFQNEAQLEKSRLLSDRFSAERPKGSFSTLEIQRTEQGDSAMYLCASSTGQGGTGELFFGEGSRLTVL.

The chain uses TRBV19 and TRBJ1-2; D might be TRBD1 (5 bases). Germline loops: CDR1 LNHDA, CDR2 SQIVND (reference sequence). This CDR3 spans 14 amino acids. V was pared by 5 bases and J by 3 bases, with 13 bases between. The CDR3 DNA reads as TGTGCCAGTAGTTCTCCAGGGAAGGACTATGGCTACACCTTC. It specifies CASSSPGKDYGYTF.

V and J are TRBV5-1 and TRBJ2-7; possibly TRBD1 for D (5 bases). The CDR3 has 13 residues. Looked up from germline, CDR1 is SGHRS and CDR2 is YFSETQ. Trimming left V 2 bases short and J 3 bases short, with 9 bases between. CDR3 DNA: TGCGCCAGCAGCTTTGACAGCTTCTACGAGCAGTACTTC. This encodes CASSFDSFYEQYF. The variable domain in full, completed from reference TRBV5-1 and TRBJ2-7, reads KAGVTQTPRYLIKTRGQQVTLSCSPISGHRSVSWYQQTPGQGLQFLFEYFSETQRNKGNFPGRFSGRQFSNSRSEMNVSTLELGDSALYLCASSFDSFYEQYFGPGTRLTVT.

This sequence joins TRBV7-3 and TRBJ2-2, with TRBD2 identical over 8 bases. The germline V gene encodes CDR1 SGHTA and CDR2 FQGTGA. There are 15 residues in the CDR3. J was trimmed by 6 bases and V by 5 bases; bases with no gene match: 8. The chain's CDR3 is CASSPRGGRSGELFF. Here the CDR3 DNA reads TGTGCCAGCAGCCCACGGGGGGGCCGGTCCGGGGAGCTGTTTTTT. Full variable domain (remainder filled in from reference TRBV7-3 and TRBJ2-2): GAGVSQTPSNKVTEKGKYVELRCDPISGHTALYWYRQSLGQGPEFLIYFQGTGAADDSGLPNDRFFAVRPEGSVSTLKIQRTERGDSAVYLCASSPRGGRSGELFFGEGSRLTVL.

The chain carries TRBV29-1 and TRBJ1-2, with D unclear. Germline-derived CDR1 and CDR2 are SQVTM and ANQGSEA. CDR3 length equals 14 residues. V was shortened by 6 bases and J by 8 bases, with 22 bases between the two germline ends. The CDR3 region is CSVISGPPVQGYTF. In nucleotides, the CDR3 is TGCAGCGTGATTTCCGGGCCCCCGGTCCAAGGCTACACCTTC.

The chain employs TRBV5-4 and TRBJ2-3, with D possibly being TRBD1 (6 bases). The CDR3 is made up of 14 amino acids. V was shortened by 4 bases and J by 6 bases, with 15 bases between the two germline ends. From germline, CDR1 is SGHNT and CDR2 YYREEE (reference sequence). CDR3 bases: TGTGCCAGCAGCCCCGGACAGCCGTCTGATACGCAGTATTTT. Residues: CASSPGQPSDTQYF.

The J gene is TRBJ1-1, the V gene TRBV2, with no clear D. V shed 2 bases and J shed 0 bases, with 7 bases lying between them. The germline CDR1 and CDR2 sequences are SNHLY and FYNNEI. The CDR3 has 14 amino acids. CDR3 sequence (DNA): TGTGCCAGCAGTGAACAGGATTTGAACACTGAAGCTTTCTTT. It codes for CASSEQDLNTEAFF. The full variable domain, with the rest looked up from reference TRBV2 and TRBJ1-1, is EPEVTQTPSHQVTQMGQEVILRCVPISNHLYFYWYRQILGQKVEFLVSFYNNEISEKSEIFDDQFSVERPDGSNFTLKIRSTKLEDSAMYFCASSEQDLNTEAFFGQGTRLTVV.

This chain joins TRBV10-3 and TRBJ1-1, with a weak D call TRBD1 (5 bases). CDR1 ENHRY and CDR2 SYGVKD come from the germline V gene. CDR3 length: 14 residues. Trimming took off 4 bases at V and 10 bases at J, with 19 bases between the two ends. Written as DNA, the CDR3 is TGTGCCATCAGTGCCCCTCGTTGGGGCGCGGGAGCTTTCTTT. Translated: CAISAPRWGAGAFF.

The CDR3 bases are TGTGCCAGCAGTGAAGGGACTGCACACATTGAGCAGTTCTTC. Its protein product is CASSEGTAHIEQFF. This sequence joins TRBV6-1 and TRBJ2-1; D might be TRBD2 (5 bases). Germline V gives CDR1 MNHNS, CDR2 SASEGT. Trimming took off 1 base at V and 9 bases at J, with 13 bases between the two ends. The CDR3 length is 14 residues.